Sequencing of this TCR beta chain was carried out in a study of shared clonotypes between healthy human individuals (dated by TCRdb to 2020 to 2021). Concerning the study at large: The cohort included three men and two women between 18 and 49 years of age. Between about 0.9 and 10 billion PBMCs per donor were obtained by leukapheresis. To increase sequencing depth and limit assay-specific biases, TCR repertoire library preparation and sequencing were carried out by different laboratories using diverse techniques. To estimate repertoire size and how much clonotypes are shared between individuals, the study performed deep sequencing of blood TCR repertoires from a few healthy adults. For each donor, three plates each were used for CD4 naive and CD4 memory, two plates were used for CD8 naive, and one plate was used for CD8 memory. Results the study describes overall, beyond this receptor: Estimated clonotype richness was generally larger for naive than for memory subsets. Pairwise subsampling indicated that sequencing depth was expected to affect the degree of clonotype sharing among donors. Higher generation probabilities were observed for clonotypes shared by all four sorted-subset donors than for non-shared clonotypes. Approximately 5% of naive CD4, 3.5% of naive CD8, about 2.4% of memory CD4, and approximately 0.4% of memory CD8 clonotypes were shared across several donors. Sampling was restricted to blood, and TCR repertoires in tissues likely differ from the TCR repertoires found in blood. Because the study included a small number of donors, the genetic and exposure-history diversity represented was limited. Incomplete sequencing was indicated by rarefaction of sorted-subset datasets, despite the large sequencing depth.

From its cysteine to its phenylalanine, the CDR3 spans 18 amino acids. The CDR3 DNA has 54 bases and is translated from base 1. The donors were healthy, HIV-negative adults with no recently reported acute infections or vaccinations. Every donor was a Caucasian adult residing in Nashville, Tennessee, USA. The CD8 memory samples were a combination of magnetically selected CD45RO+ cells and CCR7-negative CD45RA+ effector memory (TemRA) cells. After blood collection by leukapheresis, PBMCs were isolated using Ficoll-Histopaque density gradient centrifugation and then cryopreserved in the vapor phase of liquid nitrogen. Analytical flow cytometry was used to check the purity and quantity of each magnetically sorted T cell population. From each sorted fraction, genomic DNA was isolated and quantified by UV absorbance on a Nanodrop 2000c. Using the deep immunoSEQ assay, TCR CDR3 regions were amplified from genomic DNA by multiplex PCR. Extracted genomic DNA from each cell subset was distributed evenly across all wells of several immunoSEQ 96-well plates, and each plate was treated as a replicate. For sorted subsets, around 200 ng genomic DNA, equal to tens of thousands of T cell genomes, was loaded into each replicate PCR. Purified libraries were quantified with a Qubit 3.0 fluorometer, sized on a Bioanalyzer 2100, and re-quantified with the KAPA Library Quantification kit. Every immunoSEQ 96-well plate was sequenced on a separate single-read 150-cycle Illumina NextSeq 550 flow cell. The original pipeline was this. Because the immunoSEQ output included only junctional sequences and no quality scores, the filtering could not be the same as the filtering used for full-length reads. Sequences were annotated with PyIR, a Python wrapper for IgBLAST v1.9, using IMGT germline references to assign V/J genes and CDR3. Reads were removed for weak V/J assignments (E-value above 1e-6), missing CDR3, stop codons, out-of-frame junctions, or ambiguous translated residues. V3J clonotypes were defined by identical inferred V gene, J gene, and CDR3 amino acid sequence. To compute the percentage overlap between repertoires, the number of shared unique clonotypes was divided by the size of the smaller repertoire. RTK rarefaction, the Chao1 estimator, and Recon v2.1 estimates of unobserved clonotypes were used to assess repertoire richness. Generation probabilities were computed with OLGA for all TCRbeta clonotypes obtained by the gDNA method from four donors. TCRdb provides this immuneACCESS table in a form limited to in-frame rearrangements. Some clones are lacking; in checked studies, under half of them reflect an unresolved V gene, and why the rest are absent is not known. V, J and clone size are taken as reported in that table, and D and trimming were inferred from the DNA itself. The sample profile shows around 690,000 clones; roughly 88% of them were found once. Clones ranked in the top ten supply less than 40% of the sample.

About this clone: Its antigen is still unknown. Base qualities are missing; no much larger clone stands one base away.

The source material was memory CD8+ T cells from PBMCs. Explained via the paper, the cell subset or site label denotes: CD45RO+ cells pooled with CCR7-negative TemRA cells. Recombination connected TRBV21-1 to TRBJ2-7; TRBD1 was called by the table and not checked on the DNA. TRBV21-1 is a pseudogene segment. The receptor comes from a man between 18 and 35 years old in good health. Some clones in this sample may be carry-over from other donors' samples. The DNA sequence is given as TGTGCCAGCAGCAAAGCTGTGTTAACGACAGGGGAAAAATTCGAGCAGTACTTC. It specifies CASSKAVLTTGEKFEQYF.